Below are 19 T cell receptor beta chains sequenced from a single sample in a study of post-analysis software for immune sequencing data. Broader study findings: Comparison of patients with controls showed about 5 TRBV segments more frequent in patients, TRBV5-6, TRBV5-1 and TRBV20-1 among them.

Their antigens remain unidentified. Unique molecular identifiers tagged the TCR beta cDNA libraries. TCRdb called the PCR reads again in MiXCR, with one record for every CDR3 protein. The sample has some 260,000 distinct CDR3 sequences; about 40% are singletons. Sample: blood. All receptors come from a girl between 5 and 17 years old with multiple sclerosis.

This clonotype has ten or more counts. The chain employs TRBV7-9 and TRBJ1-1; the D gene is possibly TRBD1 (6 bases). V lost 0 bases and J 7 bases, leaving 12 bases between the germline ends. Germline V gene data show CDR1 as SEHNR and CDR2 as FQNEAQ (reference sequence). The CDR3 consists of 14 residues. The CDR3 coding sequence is TGTGCCAGCAGCTTAGCTCAAGGGGGAAATGAAGCTTTCTTT. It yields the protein CASSLAQGGNEAFF.

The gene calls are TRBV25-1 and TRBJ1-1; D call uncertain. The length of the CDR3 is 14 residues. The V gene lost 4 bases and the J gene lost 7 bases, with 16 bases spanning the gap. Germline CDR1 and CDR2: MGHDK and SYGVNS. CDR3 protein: CASSAARGVLEAFF. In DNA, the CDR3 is TGTGCCAGCAGTGCGGCCCGCGGGGTACTTGAAGCTTTCTTT.

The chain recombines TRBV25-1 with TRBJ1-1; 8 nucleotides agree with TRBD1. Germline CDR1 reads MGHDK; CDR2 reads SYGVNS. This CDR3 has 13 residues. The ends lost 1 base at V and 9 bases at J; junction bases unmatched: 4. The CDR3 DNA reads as TGTGCCAGCAGTGAATGGACAGGGTTTCAAGCTTTCTTT. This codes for CASSEWTGFQAFF.

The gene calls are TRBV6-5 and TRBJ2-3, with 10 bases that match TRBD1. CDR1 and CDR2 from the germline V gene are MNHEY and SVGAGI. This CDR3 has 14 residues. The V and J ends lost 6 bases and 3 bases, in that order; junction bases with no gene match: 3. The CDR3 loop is CASRPGQGTDTQYF. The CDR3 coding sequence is TGTGCCAGCAGGCCGGGACAGGGGACAGATACGCAGTATTTT.

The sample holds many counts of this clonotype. The CDR3 DNA is TGCAGTGCTAGAGAGCTAGCGGGAGGGGGGACCCAGTACTTC. This encodes CSARELAGGGTQYF. The chain recombines TRBV20-1 with TRBJ2-5; 12 positions match TRBD2. Unmatched junction bases numbered 3, after V lost 0 bases and J lost 7 bases. The CDR3 runs 14 residues. The germline V gene encodes CDR1 DFQATT and CDR2 SNEGSKA (reference sequence).

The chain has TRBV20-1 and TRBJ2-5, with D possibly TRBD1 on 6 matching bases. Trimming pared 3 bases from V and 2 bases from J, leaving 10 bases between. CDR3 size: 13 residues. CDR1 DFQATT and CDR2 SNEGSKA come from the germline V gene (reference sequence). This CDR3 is CSASSGEQETQYF. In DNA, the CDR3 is TGCAGTGCTAGTTCAGGGGAACAAGAGACCCAGTACTTC.

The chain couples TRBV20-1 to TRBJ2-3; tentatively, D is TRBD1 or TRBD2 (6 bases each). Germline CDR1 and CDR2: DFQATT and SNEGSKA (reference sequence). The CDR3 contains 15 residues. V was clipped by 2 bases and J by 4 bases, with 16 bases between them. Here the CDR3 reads CSARYRGGRSDTQYF. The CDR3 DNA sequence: TGCAGTGCTAGATATAGAGGGGGGAGGTCAGATACGCAGTATTTT.

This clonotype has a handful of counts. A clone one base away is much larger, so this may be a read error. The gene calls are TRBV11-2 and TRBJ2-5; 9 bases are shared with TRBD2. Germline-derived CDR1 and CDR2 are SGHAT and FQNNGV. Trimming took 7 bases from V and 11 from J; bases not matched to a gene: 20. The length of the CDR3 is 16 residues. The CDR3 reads CASTALAGTSMNEQYF. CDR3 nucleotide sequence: TGTGCCAGCACCGCTCTTGCCGGGACTAGCATGAATGAGCAGTACTTC. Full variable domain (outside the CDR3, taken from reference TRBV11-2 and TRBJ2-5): EAGVAQSPRYKIIEKRQSVAFWCNPISGHATLYWYQQILGQGPKLLIQFQNNGVVDDSQLPKDRFSAERLKGVDSTLKIQPAKLEDSAVYLCASTALAGTSMNEQYFGPGTRLLVL.

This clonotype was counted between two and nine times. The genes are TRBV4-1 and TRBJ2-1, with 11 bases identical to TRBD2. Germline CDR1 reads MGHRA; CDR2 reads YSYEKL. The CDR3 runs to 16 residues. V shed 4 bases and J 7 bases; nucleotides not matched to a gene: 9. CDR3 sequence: CASSPQTSGSENEQFF. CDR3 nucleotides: TGCGCCAGCAGCCCCCAAACTAGCGGGAGTGAGAATGAGCAGTTCTTC.

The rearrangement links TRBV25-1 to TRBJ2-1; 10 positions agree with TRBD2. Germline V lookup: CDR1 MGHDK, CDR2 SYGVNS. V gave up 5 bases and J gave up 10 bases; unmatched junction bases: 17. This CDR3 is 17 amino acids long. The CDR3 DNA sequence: TGTGCCAGCAGTTTATCCCCGGGACTAGCGAAAGGGGGCGAGCAGTTCTTC. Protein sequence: CASSLSPGLAKGGEQFF.

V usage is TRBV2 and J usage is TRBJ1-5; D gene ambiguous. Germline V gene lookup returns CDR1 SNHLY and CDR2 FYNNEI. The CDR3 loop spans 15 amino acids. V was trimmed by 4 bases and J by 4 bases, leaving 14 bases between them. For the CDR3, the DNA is TGTGCCAGCAGTGCGCGGAGAACTATTAATCAGCCCCAGCATTTT. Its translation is CASSARRTINQPQHF.

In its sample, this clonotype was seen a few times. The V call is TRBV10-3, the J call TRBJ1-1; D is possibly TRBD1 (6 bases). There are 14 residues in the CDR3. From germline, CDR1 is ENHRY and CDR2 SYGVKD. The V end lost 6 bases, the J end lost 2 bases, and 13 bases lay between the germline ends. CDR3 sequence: CAIRHGTLNTEAFF. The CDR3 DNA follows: TGTGCCATCAGACACGGGACACTCAACACTGAAGCTTTCTTT.

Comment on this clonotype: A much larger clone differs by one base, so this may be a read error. CDR3 nucleotide sequence: TGTGCCGGCAGTCATAGACAGACTACTAGCACAGATACGCAGTATTTT. Encoded protein: CAGSHRQTTSTDTQYF. The chain recombines TRBV12-3 or TRBV12-4 with TRBJ2-3, with D perhaps given as TRBD1 or TRBD2 (5 bases each). The CDR3 consists of 16 residues.

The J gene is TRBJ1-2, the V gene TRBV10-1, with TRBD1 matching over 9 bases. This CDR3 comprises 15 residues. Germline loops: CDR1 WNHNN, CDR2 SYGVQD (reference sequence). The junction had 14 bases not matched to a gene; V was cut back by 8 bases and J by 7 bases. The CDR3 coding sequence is TGCGCCAGCTCGAAAGTGGGACAGGGCCATGCTGGCTACACCTTC. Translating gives CASSKVGQGHAGYTF.

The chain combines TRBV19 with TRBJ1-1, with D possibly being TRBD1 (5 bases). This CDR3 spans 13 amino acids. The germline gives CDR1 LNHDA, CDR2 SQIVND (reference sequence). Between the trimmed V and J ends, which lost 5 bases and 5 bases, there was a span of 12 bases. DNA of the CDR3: TGTGCCAGTAGTCGGGGGAGGTGGACTGAAGCTTTCTTT. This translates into CASSRGRWTEAFF.

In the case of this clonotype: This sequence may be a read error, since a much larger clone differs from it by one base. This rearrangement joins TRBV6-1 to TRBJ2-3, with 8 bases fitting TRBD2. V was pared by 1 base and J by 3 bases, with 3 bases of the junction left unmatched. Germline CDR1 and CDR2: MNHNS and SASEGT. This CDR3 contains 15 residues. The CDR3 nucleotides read TGTGCCAGCAGTGAAGTCGGCGGGGGGACAGATACGCAGTATTTT. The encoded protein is CASSEVGGGTDTQYF.

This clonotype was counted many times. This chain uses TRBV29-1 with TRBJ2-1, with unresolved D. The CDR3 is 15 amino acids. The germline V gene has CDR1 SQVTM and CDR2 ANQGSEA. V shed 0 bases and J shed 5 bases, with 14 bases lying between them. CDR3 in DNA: TGCAGCGTTGAAGAGGCTCTGCTTCAACACAATGAGCAGTTCTTC. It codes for CSVEEALLQHNEQFF.

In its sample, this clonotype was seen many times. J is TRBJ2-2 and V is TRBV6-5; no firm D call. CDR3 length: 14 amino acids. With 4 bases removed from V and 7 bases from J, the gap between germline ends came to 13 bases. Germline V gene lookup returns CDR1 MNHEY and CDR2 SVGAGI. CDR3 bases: TGTGCCAGCAGTTCGATTACCGCGATCGGGGAGCTGTTTTTT. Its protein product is CASSSITAIGELFF.

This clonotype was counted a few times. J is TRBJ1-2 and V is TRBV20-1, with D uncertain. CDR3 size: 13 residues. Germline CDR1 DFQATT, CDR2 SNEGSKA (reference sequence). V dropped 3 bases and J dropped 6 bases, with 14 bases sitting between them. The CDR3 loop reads CSASLPAGNGYTF. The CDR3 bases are TGCAGTGCTAGCCTTCCTGCGGGAAATGGCTACACCTTC.